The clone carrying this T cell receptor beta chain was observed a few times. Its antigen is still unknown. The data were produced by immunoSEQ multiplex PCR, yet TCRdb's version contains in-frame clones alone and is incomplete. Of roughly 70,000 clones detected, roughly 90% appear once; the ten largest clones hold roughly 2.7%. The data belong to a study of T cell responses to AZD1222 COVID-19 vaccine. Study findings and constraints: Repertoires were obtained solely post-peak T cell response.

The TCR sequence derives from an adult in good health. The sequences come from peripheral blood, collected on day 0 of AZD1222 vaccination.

The CDR3 DNA reads as TGTGCCAGCAGTTCCCCGGTCGCCTACGAGCAGTACTTC. The encoded protein is CASSSPVAYEQYF. The rearrangement uses TRBV28 and TRBJ2-7; D unclear. The V and J ends lost 4 bases and 2 bases respectively, with 9 bases between them. Germline CDR1 is MDHEN and CDR2 is SYDVKM. CDR3 length: 13 residues.